This T cell receptor beta chain was retrieved from a study of kidney transplant recipient with SARS-CoV-2 infection (dated by TCRdb to about 2021). This clonotype was seen many times. It lacks a known antigen. The sample holds no much larger clone one base away, and base qualities are not on file. According to the study, the label for this sample's time point signals: pre-pandemic baseline sample and day 111 after first positive SARS-CoV-2 test. Instrument used: Illumina MiSeq. Profiling of the peripheral T cell repertoire targeted human TCRbeta genes. Per the original workflow: Beta-binomial modelling was used to test for differences in clonotype abundance while accounting for variability over time. Clonotypes that had expanded were screened against the ImmuneCODE reference database of SARS-CoV-2-associated TCRs and mapped onto regions of the viral genome. Further repertoire analyses covered TRBV gene usage, CDR3 length, CDR3 amino acid overlap between time points, clonotype abundance distributions and Jaccard similarity. TCRdb trimmed the raw reads at Q25, called clones with MiXCR and kept productive beta chains. Entries are consolidated by CDR3 protein sequence, retaining the most common genes and DNA. TCRdb's processing, not the authors' own work, is the source of the V and J calls. The sample profile shows approximately 250,000 distinct CDR3 sequences; 29% of them were found once. 7% to 8% of the sample lies in the top ten.

The CDR3 runs 18 amino acids, cysteine and phenylalanine included. The CDR3 DNA has 54 bases and is translated from base 1. The CDR1 and CDR2 encoded by the germline V gene (reference sequence) are LNHDA and SQIVND. V is trimmed back by 6 bases and J by 4 bases, and the junction contains 15 bases that no gene match accounts for. This clonotype originated in a male patient in his thirties who had COVID-19 and was a kidney transplant recipient. Where a transplant has occurred, the graft donor may have supplied some of the T cells. Recombination connected TRBV19 to TRBJ2-2; TRBD2 matches 9 bases in the middle. The specimen comprised a blood sample, sampled at baseline and between days 110 and 120 from a kidney transplant recipient. The CDR3 is CASSLQIAGVGGTGELFF. In nucleotide form, the sequence is TGTGCCAGTAGCCTCCAAATAGCGGGAGTTGGCGGCACCGGGGAGCTGTTTTTT.